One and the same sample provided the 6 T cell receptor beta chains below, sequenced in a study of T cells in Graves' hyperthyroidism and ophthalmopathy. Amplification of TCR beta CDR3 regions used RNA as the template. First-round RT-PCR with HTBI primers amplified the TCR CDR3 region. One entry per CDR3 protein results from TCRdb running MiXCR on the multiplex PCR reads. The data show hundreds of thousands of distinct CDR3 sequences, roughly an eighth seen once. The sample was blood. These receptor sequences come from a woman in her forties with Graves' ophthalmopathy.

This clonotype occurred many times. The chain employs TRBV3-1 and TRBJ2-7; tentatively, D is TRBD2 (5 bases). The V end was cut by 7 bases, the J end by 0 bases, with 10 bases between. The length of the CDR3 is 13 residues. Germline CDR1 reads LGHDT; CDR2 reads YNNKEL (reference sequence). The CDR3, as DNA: TGTGCCAGCACAGGACTCAGCTCCTACGAGCAGTACTTC. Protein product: CASTGLSSYEQYF.

The DNA for the CDR3 is TGCAGTGCTAGAGATGCGTCAGAGAGCAATCAGCCCCAGCATTTT. Translated: CSARDASESNQPQHF. The chain couples TRBV20-1 to TRBJ1-5, with D unclear. Germline CDR1 DFQATT, CDR2 SNEGSKA (reference sequence). Trimming left V 0 bases short and J 1 base short, with 10 bases between. The CDR3 runs to 15 residues.

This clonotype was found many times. CDR3 DNA: TGCAGTGCTAGGACAGGGAATAATTCACCCCTCCACTTT. It codes for CSARTGNNSPLHF. The chain links TRBV20-1 to TRBJ1-6; 7 nucleotides align to TRBD1. Germline loops: CDR1 DFQATT, CDR2 SNEGSKA (reference sequence). Germline trimming cut 3 bases from V and 5 bases from J; bases unmatched to any gene: 1. The length of the CDR3 is 13 residues.

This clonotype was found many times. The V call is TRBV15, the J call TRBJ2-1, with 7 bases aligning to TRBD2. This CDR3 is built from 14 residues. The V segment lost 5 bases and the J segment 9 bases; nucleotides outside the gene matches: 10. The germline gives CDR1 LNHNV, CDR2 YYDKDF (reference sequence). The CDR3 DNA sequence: TGTGCCACCAGCGATAGCGGGTGGGTAAGTGAGCAGTTCTTC. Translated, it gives CATSDSGWVSEQFF.

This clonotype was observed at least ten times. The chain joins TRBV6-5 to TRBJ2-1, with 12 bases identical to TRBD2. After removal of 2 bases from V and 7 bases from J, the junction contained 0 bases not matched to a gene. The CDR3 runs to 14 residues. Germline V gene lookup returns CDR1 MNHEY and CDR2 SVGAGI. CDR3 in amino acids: CASSYGTSGNEQFF. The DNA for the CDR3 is TGTGCCAGCAGTTACGGGACTAGCGGGAATGAGCAGTTCTTC.

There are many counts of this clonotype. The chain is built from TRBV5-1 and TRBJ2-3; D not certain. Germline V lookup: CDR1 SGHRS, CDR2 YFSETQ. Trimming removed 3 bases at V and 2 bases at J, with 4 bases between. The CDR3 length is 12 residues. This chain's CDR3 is CASSWPTDTQYF. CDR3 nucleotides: TGCGCCAGCAGCTGGCCCACAGATACGCAGTATTTT.